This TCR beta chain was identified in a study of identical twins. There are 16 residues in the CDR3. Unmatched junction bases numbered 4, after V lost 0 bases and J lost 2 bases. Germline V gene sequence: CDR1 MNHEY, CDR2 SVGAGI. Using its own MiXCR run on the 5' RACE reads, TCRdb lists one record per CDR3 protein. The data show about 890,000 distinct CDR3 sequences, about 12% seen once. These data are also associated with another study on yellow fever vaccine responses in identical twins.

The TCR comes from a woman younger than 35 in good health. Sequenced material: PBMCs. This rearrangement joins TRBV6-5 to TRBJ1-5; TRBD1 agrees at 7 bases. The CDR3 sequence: CASSYSTGTGNQPQHF. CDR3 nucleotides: TGTGCCAGCAGTTACTCGACCGGGACAGGCAATCAGCCCCAGCATTTT.